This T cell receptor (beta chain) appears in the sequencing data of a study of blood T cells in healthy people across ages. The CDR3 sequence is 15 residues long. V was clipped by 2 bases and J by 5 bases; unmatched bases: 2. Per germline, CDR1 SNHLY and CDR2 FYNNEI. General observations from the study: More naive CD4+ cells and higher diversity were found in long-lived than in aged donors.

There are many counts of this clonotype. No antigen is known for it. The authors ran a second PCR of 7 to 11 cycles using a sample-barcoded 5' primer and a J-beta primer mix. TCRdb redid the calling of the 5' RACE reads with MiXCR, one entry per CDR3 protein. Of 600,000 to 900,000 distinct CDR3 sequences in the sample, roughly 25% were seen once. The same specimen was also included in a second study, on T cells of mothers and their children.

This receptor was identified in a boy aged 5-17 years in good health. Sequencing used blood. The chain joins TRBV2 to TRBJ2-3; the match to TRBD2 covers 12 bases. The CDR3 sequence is CASSELAGGLDTQYF. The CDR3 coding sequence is TGTGCCAGCAGTGAACTAGCGGGGGGGCTAGATACGCAGTATTTT.